This T cell receptor beta chain was sequenced for a study of blood T cell repertoires in COVID-19. Profiling relied on immunoSEQ multiplex PCR, and the TCRdb table lists in-frame clones only, not all of them. The table has about 140,000 clones, around nine tenths seen once. The germline CDR1 and CDR2 sequences are MNHNY and SVGAGI (reference sequence). V gave up 0 bases and J gave up 9 bases; unmatched junction bases: 8. The CDR3 is 15 residues long. The receptor was isolated from a middle-aged man with active or convalescent COVID-19. The sample was peripheral blood. V usage is TRBV6-6 and J usage is TRBJ2-1; 7 bases fit TRBD2. CDR3 coding DNA: TGTGCCAGCAGTTACTCCCGGGGGGAGGGAAGTGAGCAGTTCTTC. Its protein product is CASSYSRGEGSEQFF.